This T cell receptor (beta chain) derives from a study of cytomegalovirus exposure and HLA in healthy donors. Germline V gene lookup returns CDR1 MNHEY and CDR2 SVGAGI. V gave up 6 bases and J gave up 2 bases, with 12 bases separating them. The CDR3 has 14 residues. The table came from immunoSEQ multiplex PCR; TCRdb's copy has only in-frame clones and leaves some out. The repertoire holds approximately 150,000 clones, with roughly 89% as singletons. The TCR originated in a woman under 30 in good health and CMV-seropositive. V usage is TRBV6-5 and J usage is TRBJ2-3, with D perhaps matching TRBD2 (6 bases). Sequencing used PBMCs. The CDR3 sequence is CASSQTRSTDTQYF. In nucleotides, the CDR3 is TGTGCCAGCAGCCAGACTAGGTCCACAGATACGCAGTATTTT.